This T cell receptor beta chain was obtained from a study of cytomegalovirus exposure and HLA in healthy donors. Study conclusions and caveats: Presence/absence analyses assumed roughly uniform sequencing depth across donors. Exclusion applied to some V segments, including TRBV6-2 and TRBV6-3, as they were indistinguishable. Reported results showed that the classifier diagnosed cytomegalovirus status with high specificity and sensitivity. Among immune exposure information, only CMV serostatus was available.

Comment on this clone: Its specificity is unknown.

This PCR relied on a set of 60 Vbeta primers and 13 Jbeta primers. The assay was immunoSEQ multiplex PCR, and TCRdb's table has in-frame clones only and misses some. The sample includes around 91,000 clones, around 64% of them seen just once. This CDR3 has 16 residues. Trimming cost V 2 bases and J 6 bases; bases outside gene matches: 10. Germline CDR1 SGHRS, CDR2 YFSETQ. This chain uses TRBV5-1 with TRBJ2-2; 7 bases agree with TRBD1. This receptor was identified in a human donor in good health. Source material: PBMCs. The CDR3 sequence: CASSFPWTGRPGELFF. For the CDR3, the DNA is TGCGCCAGCAGCTTCCCTTGGACAGGTCGTCCCGGGGAGCTGTTTTTT.